This T cell receptor (beta chain) was retrieved from a study of identifying expanded T cells in peripheral blood (dated by TCRdb to the late 2010s). Turning to the overall study: Separate aliquots of the same genomic DNA pool were sequenced to produce technical replicates, and four replicates were compared in pairs. Broader findings and caveats from the paper: About 1.1 differentially abundant clones were flagged by the binomial model between technical replicates, whereas about 16 and 19 were flagged over approximately two weeks and four weeks, respectively. For all healthy donors, the variance in clone template counts between approximately 2-week samples rose significantly as total template count increased. Across all healthy-donor time intervals, the beta-binomial model significantly cut both the number of clones called differentially abundant and the false-positive rate. The authors expected that over much longer intervals, such as months to years, biological variance in healthy repertoires might increase even further.

The germline V gene encodes CDR1 SGDLS and CDR2 YYNGEE. Counted from cysteine to phenylalanine, this CDR3 has 15 amino acids. Left in the record is the CDR3 DNA by itself, 45 bases read in frame from the first base. V trim: 4 bases; J trim: 4 bases; unmatched bases: 7. During the collection period, no infections or other immune events were recorded for the healthy donors. Time-dependent variance in a beta-binomial model of T-cell clone differential abundance was calibrated using healthy-donor blood repertoires as a training cohort. There were 10 healthy donors in the training cohort, of whom 3 were female and 7 were male. An age range of roughly 25 to 65 years, with an average of 43 years, was recorded for the donors. Whole blood, obtained from a commercial supplier, was collected from each healthy donor at three time points spaced about 2 weeks apart. For immunosequencing, genomic DNA was extracted from whole blood that had not been sorted.

On this clone itself: What antigen it recognizes has not been identified. It has no much larger one-base neighbor in the sample; base qualities were not kept.

The immunoSEQ Assay, which relies on bias-controlled multiplex PCR amplification of genomic DNA, was used to profile TCRbeta CDR3 regions. Concerning the study's data processing: To quantify the absolute abundance of each unique TCRbeta CDR3 region, the sequences were collapsed and filtered. Differential abundance was assessed using a binomial (Fisher-equivalent) model and a beta-binomial model in which time-dependent variance fitted from healthy donors was added. Clones with fewer than 5 combined templates were removed, and a clone was called differentially abundant if the clone's Benjamini-Hochberg FDR was below 0.01. The form v = (b*log(k)+a)^2 was used to model beta-binomial variance as a function of total template count across the two samples. TCRdb carries this immuneACCESS record with in-frame sequences only. Its versions omit some clonotypes, under half of them owing to an unresolved V gene in the studies checked, with the rest unexplained. V and J calls and clone size are given by that table; D and trimming were obtained from the DNA. This sample is represented by roughly 63,000 clones; around 83% of them were singletons. Of the sample, about 18% is held by the ten largest clones.

Sequenced material: blood. The chain is encoded by TRBV9 joined to TRBJ2-3, with 9 bases in between that match TRBD2. The clonotype originates from a person aged 18 to 75 in good health. The sequenced DNA: TGTGCCAGCAGCCCAGCGGGAGGAGGTGCAGATACGCAGTATTTT. It codes for CASSPAGGGADTQYF.